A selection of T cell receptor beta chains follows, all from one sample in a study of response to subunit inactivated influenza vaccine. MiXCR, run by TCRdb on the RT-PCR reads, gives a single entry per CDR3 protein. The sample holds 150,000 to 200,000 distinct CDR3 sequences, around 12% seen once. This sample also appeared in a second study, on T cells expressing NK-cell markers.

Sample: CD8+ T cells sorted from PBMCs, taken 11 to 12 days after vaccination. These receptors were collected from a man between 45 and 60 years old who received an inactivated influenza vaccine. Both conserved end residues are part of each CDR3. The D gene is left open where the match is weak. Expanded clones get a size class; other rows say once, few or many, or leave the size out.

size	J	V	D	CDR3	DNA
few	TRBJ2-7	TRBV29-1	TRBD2	CSVELGGESYEQYF	TGCAGCGTTGAATTGGGGGGGGAAAGCTACGAGCAGTACTTC
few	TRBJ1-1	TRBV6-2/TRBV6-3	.	CATALGGGTEAFF	TGTGCCACCGCGCTGGGTGGTGGGACTGAAGCTTTCTTT
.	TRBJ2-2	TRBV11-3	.	CASRRRDSLAGELFF	TGTGCCAGCAGACGCCGGGACTCCCTTGCCGGGGAGCTGTTTTTT
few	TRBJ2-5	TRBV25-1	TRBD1	CASSAAGTGWETQYF	TGTGCCAGCAGTGCTGCCGGGACAGGGTGGGAGACCCAGTACTTC
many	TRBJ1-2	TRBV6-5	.	CASSYKRGVLPNYGYTF	TGTGCCAGCAGTTACAAGAGGGGGGTTCTACCTAACTATGGCTACACCTTC
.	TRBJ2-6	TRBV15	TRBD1	CATSSGTGGPSGANVLTF	TGTGCCACCAGCAGTGGGACAGGCGGGCCATCTGGGGCCAACGTCCTGACTTTC
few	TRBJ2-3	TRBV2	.	CASPGEGPSTDTQYF	TGTGCCTCCCCCGGGGAAGGGCCAAGCACAGATACGCAGTATTTT
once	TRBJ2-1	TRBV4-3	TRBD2	CASSQRLAGGREQFF	TGCGCCAGCAGCCAACGCCTAGCGGGAGGGAGGGAGCAGTTCTTC
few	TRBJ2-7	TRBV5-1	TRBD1	CASSWPNGTEGYEQYF	TGCGCCAGCAGCTGGCCGAACGGGACAGAGGGCTACGAGCAGTACTTC
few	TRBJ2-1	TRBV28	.	CASSFPGGIYNEQFF	TGTGCCAGCAGTTTCCCGGGCGGAATATACAATGAGCAGTTCTTC
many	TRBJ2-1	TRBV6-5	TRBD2	CASSSAGVGEQFF	TGTGCCAGCAGTTCAGCGGGGGTGGGTGAGCAGTTCTTC
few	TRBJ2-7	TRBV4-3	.	CASSQEKDTDEQYF	TGCGCCAGCAGCCAAGAAAAAGACACCGACGAGCAGTACTTC
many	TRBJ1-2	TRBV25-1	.	CAARGGNGYTF	TGTGCCGCTAGGGGAGGAAATGGCTACACCTTC
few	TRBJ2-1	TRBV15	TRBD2	CATRSSGSIHEQFF	TGTGCCACCAGGTCTAGCGGGAGTATCCATGAGCAGTTCTTC
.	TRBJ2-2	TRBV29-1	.	CSALTVHTGELFF	TGCAGCGCCTTGACAGTACACACCGGGGAGCTGTTTTTT
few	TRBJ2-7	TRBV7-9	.	CASSSPVYEQYF	TGTGCCAGCAGCTCCCCCGTCTACGAGCAGTACTTC
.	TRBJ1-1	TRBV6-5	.	CASSYGQMNTEAFF	TGTGCCAGCAGTTACGGACAAATGAACACTGAAGCTTTCTTT
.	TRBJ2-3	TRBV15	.	CATSRDFRSTDTQYF	TGTGCCACCAGCAGAGATTTCCGGAGCACAGATACGCAGTATTTT
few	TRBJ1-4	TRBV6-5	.	CASSYSESSQYNEKLFF	TGTGCCAGCAGTTACTCCGAGTCATCACAGTACAATGAAAAACTGTTTTTT
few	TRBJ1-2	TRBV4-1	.	CASSQDSSTAYGYTF	TGCGCCAGCAGCCAAGATTCCTCGACAGCCTATGGCTACACCTTC
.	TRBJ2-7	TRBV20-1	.	CSARDLVSYEQYF	TGCAGTGCTAGAGATTTAGTCTCCTACGAGCAGTACTTC
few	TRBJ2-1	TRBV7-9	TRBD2	CASSARDGGNEQFF	TGTGCCAGCAGCGCCCGAGACGGGGGGAATGAGCAGTTCTTC
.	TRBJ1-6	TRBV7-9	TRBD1	CASSFTGGDNSPLHF	TGTGCCAGCAGCTTCACAGGGGGCGATAATTCACCCCTCCACTTT
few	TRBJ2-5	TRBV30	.	CAWRQWAQETQYF	TGTGCCTGGAGGCAGTGGGCACAAGAGACCCAGTACTTC
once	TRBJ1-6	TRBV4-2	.	CASSQELRQEAGSPLHF	TGTGCCAGCAGCCAAGAACTTCGGCAGGAGGCTGGATCACCCCTCCACTTT
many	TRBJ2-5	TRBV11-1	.	CASSLLGPQETQYF	TGTGCCAGCAGCCTGTTGGGGCCCCAAGAGACCCAGTACTTC
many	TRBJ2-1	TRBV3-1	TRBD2	CASSQDRSGAYNEQFF	TGTGCCAGCAGCCAAGATCGGAGCGGGGCTTACAATGAGCAGTTCTTC
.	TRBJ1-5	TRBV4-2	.	CASSQEDTKREPQHF	TGTGCCAGCAGCCAAGAGGACACAAAGAGGGAGCCCCAGCATTTT
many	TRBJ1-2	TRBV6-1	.	CASTDRAGSYGYTF	TGTGCCAGCACCGACCGGGCAGGGTCCTATGGCTACACCTTC
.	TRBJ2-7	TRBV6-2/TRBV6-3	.	CASSLPGAAYEQYF	TGTGCCAGCAGTCTCCCCGGTGCGGCCTACGAGCAGTACTTC
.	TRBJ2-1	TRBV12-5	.	CASGLGGSPNEQFF	TGTGCTAGTGGTTTGGGAGGGAGTCCCAATGAGCAGTTCTTC
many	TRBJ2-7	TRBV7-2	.	CASSPSGYSYEQYF	TGTGCCAGCAGCCCCTCGGGGTACTCCTACGAGCAGTACTTC
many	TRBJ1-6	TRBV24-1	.	CATSAGRTSPLHF	TGTGCCACCAGTGCCGGGAGGACTTCACCCCTCCACTTT
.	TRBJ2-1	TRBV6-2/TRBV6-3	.	CASGPSKRGWYNEQFF	TGTGCCAGCGGCCCTAGTAAGAGGGGCTGGTACAATGAGCAGTTCTTC
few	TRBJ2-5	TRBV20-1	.	CSARDLAGAVAQYF	TGCAGTGCTAGAGACCTCGCGGGGGCCGTGGCCCAGTACTTC
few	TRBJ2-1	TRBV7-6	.	CASSSEGIYNEQFF	TGTGCCAGCAGCTCAGAGGGGATATACAATGAGCAGTTCTTC
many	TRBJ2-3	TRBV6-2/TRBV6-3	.	CASSRYSTDTQYF	TGTGCCAGCAGTCGGTATAGCACAGATACGCAGTATTTT
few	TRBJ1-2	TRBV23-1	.	CASSQGESTFYGYTF	TGCGCCAGCAGTCAAGGGGAAAGTACTTTCTATGGCTACACCTTC
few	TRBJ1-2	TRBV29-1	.	CSVPRGPKVNYGYTF	TGCAGCGTCCCGAGAGGGCCGAAGGTGAACTATGGCTACACCTTC
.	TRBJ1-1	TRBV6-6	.	CASSYRDDTEAFF	TGTGCCAGCAGTTACAGGGACGACACTGAAGCTTTCTTT
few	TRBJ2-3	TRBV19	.	CASSFVRTARGTDTQYF	TGTGCCAGTAGCTTTGTAAGGACAGCGAGAGGCACAGATACGCAGTATTTT
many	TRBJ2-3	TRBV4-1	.	CASSQPFADTQYF	TGCGCCAGCAGCCAGCCCTTTGCAGATACGCAGTATTTT
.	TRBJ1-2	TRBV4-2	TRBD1	CASSQPPGGKDGYTF	TGTGCCAGCAGCCAACCCCCAGGGGGGAAAGATGGCTACACCTTC
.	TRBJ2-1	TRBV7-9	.	CASSVRVVEQFF	TGTGCCAGCAGCGTCAGGGTAGTAGAGCAGTTCTTC
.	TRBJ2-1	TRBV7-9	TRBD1	CASSHRDRAYNEQFF	TGTGCCAGCAGCCACCGGGACAGGGCCTACAATGAGCAGTTCTTC
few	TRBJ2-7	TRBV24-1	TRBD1	CATSDRTGNEQYF	TGTGCCACCAGTGATAGGACAGGGAACGAGCAGTACTTC